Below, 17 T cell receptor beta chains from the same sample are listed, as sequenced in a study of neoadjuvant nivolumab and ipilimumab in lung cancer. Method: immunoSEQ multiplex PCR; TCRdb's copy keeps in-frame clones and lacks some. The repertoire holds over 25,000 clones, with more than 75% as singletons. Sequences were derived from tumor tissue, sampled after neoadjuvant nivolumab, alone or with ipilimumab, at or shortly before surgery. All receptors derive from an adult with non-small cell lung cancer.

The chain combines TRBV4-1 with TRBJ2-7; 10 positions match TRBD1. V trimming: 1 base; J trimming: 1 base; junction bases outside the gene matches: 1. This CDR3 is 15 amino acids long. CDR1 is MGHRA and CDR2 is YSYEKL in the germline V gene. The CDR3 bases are TGCGCCAGCAGCCAAGGGACAGGGGGATCCTACGAGCAGTACTTC. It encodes CASSQGTGGSYEQYF.

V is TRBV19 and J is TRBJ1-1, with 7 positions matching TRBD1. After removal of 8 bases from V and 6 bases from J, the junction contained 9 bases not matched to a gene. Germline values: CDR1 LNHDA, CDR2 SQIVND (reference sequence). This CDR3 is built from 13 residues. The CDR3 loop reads CASAEGAYAEAFF. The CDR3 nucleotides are TGTGCCAGTGCCGAGGGGGCATACGCTGAAGCTTTCTTT.

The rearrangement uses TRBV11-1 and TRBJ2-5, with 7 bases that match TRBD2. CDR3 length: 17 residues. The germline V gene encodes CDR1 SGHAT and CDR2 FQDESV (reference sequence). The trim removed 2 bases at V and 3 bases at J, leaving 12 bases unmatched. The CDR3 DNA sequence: TGTGCCAGCAGCTTATATAGGTCGAGGAGCGGGAAAGAGACCCAGTACTTC. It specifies CASSLYRSRSGKETQYF.

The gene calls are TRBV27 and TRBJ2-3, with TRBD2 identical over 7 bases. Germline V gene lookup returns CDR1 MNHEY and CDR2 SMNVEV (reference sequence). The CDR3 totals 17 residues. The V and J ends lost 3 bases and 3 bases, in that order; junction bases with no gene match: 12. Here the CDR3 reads CASSLLRAGLDTDTQYF. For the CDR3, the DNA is TGTGCCAGCAGTTTGCTTAGAGCGGGGTTGGATACAGATACGCAGTATTTT.

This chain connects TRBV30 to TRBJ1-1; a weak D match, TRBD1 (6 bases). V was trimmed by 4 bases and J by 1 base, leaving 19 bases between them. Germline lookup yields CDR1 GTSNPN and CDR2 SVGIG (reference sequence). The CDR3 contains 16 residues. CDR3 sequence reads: CAWNQGEGTPNTEAFF. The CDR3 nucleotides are TGTGCCTGGAACCAAGGTGAGGGGACACCGAACACTGAAGCTTTCTTT.

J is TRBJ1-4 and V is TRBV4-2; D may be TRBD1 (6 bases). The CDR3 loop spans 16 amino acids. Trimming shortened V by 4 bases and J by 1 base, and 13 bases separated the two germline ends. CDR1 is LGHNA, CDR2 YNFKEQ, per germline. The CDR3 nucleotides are TGTGCCAGCAGCCCCCAGGGGCGGCAAACTAATGAAAAACTGTTTTTT. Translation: CASSPQGRQTNEKLFF.

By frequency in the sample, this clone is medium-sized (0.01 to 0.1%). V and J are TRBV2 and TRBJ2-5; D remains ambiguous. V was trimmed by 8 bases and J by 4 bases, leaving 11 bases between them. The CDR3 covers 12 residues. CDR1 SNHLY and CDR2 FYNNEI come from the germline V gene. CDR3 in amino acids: CASGEQRETQYF. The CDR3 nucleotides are TGTGCCAGCGGGGAACAGCGAGAGACCCAGTACTTC.

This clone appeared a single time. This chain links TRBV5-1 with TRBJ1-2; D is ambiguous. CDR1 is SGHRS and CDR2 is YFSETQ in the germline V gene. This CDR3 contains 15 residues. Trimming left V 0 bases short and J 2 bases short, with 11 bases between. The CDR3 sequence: CASSLALGSNYGYTF. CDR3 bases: TGCGCCAGCAGCTTGGCCCTGGGAAGCAACTATGGCTACACCTTC. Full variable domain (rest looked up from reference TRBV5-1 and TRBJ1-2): KAGVTQTPRYLIKTRGQQVTLSCSPISGHRSVSWYQQTPGQGLQFLFEYFSETQRNKGNFPGRFSGRQFSNSRSEMNVSTLELGDSALYLCASSLALGSNYGYTFGSGTRLTVV.

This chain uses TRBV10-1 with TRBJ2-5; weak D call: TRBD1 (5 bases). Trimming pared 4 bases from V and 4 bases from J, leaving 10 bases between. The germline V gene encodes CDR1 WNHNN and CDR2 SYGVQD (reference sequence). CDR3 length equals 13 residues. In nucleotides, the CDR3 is TGCGCCAGCAGTGCACAGGTTCGAGAGACCCAGTACTTC. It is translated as CASSAQVRETQYF.

CDR3 DNA sequence: TGCGCCAGCAGCTTAGCCGGGACGGGAGCCGAAGCTTTCTTT. Translation: CASSLAGTGAEAFF. This chain connects TRBV5-1 to TRBJ1-1; weak D call: TRBD1 (5 bases). V lost 2 bases to trimming and J lost 8 bases, with 16 bases between them. The CDR3 runs 14 residues. Germline CDR1 is SGHRS and CDR2 is YFSETQ.

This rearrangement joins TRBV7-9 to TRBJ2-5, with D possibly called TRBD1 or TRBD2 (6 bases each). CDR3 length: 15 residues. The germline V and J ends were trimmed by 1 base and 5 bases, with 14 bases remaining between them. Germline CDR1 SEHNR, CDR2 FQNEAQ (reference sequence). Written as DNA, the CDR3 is TGTGCCAGCAGCTTAGTCACCGGGGGCGACGAGACCCAGTACTTC. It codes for CASSLVTGGDETQYF.

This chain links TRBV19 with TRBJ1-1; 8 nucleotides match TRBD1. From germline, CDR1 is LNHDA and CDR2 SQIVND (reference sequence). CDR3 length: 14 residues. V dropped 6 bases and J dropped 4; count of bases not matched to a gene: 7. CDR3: CASRPDRVGTEAFF. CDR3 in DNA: TGTGCCAGTAGGCCGGACAGGGTGGGCACTGAAGCTTTCTTT.

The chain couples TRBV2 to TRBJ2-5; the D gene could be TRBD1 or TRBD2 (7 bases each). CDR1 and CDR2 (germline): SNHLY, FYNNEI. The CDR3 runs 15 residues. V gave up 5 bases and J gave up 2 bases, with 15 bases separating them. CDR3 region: CASSLRGGDQETQYF. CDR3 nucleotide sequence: TGTGCCAGCAGTCTCAGGGGGGGGGATCAAGAGACCCAGTACTTC.

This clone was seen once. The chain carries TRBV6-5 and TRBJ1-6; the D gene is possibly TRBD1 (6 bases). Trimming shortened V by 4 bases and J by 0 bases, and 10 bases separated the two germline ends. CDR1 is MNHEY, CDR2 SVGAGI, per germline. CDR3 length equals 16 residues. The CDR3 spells CASSSRGYSYNSPLHF. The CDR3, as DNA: TGTGCCAGCAGTTCCAGGGGATACTCCTATAATTCACCCCTCCACTTT.

The CDR3 coding sequence is TGTGCCAGCACTGGGGTGGGAAGAAACACCGGGGAGCTGTTTTTT. Protein product: CASTGVGRNTGELFF. J is TRBJ2-2 and V is TRBV11-1; D is undetermined. V lost 7 bases to trimming and J lost 2 bases, with 14 bases between them. The CDR3 has 15 residues. Germline V gene sequence: CDR1 SGHAT, CDR2 FQDESV (reference sequence).

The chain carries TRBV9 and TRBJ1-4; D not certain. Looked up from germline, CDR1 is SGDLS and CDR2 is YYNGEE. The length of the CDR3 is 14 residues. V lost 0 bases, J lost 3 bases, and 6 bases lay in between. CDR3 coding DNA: TGTGCCAGCAGCGTAGGAGCAGCTAATGAAAAACTGTTTTTT. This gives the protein CASSVGAANEKLFF.

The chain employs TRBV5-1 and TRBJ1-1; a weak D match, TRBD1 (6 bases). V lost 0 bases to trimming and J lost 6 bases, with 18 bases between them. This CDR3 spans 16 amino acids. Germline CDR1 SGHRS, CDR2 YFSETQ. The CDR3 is CASSLAIVRGAAEAFF. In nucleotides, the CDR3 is TGCGCCAGCAGCTTGGCCATAGTTCGGGGGGCCGCTGAAGCTTTCTTT.